This is a list of T cell receptor beta chains from one sample in a study of blood T cell repertoires in COVID-19. TCRdb's copy holds only in-frame clones and misses some; the assay was immunoSEQ multiplex PCR. The top ten clones hold about 5% of a sample with 360,000 or so clones, around 86% of them seen once. The sequenced material came from PBMCs or T cells enriched from blood (not recorded which). These receptors were taken from a woman aged 50 to 60 who had recovered from COVID-19. CDR3s include the opening cysteine and the closing phenylalanine or tryptophan. D genes are given only for firm matches. Some rows have no size entry. The others give once, few or many, or a class for an expanded clone.

V gene	D gene	J gene	clone size	CDR3 protein	CDR3 DNA
TRBV4-3	-	TRBJ2-7	once	CASSQVLDYEQYF	TGCGCCAGCAGCCAAGTATTAGACTACGAGCAGTACTTC
TRBV30	TRBD1	TRBJ2-7	-	CAWSVQTGRGEQYF	TGTGCCTGGAGTGTACAGACAGGGAGAGGCGAGCAGTACTTC
TRBV28	-	TRBJ1-4	-	CASRLHRVALNEKLFF	TGTGCCAGCAGGCTACACAGGGTAGCTCTAAATGAAAAACTGTTTTTT
TRBV19	TRBD2	TRBJ2-3	-	CASSQLAGETDTQYF	TGTGCCAGTAGTCAACTAGCGGGAGAAACAGATACGCAGTATTTT
TRBV9	TRBD2	TRBJ2-1	few	CASSGRRAGEYNEQFF	TGTGCCAGCAGCGGCCGACGAGCGGGAGAATACAATGAGCAGTTCTTC
TRBV30	TRBD1	TRBJ1-1	-	CAWSEGDTRGQILFF	TGTGCCTGGAGCGAAGGTGACACCAGGGGGCAAATACTTTTCTTT
TRBV6-5	-	TRBJ1-6	-	CASSKGSSYNSPLHF	TGTGCCAGCAGCAAAGGGAGCTCCTATAATTCACCCCTCCACTTT
TRBV3-1/TRBV3-2	TRBD1	TRBJ1-1	-	CASSRQGIRNTEAFF	TGTGCCAGCAGCCGACAGGGTATTCGGAACACTGAAGCTTTCTTT
TRBV19	TRBD1	TRBJ1-4	-	CASSPLDRGNEKLFF	TGTGCCAGTAGTCCATTGGACAGGGGGAATGAAAAACTGTTTTTT
TRBV11-3	-	TRBJ2-7	-	CASSQDPGSYEQYF	TGTGCCAGCAGCCAGGACCCAGGGTCCTACGAGCAGTACTTC
TRBV18	-	TRBJ2-5	-	CASSLSTGETQYF	TGTGCCAGCTCACTATCAACGGGAGAGACCCAGTACTTC
TRBV5-4	TRBD1	TRBJ1-1	-	CASSFPGQTNTEAFF	TGTGCCAGCAGCTTTCCGGGACAGACGAACACTGAAGCTTTCTTT
TRBV6-5	-	TRBJ1-1	-	CASSRRGTGNTEAFF	TGTGCCAGCAGTCGAAGGGGGACGGGGAACACTGAAGCTTTCTTT
TRBV7-9	TRBD1	TRBJ1-2	-	CASSARDRTGSSYGYTF	TGTGCCAGCAGCGCCCGGGACAGGACAGGCTCCTCCTATGGCTACACCTTC
TRBV7-2	TRBD1	TRBJ2-2	-	CASSSTGADTGELFF	TGTGCCAGCAGCTCGACAGGGGCAGACACCGGGGAGCTGTTTTTT
TRBV12-3/TRBV12-4	-	TRBJ2-7	-	CASSYNRAYEQYF	TGTGCCAGCAGTTATAACAGGGCCTACGAGCAGTACTTC
TRBV18	-	TRBJ1-2	-	CASSPPRDSYGYTF	TGTGCCAGCTCACCACCGAGGGATAGCTATGGCTACACCTTC
TRBV5-1	-	TRBJ2-7	-	CASSQPTGTSGEQYF	TGCGCCAGCAGCCAACCAACCGGGACATCAGGCGAGCAGTACTTC
TRBV14	TRBD2	TRBJ2-3	-	CASSRPPSGTSGATDTQYF	TGTGCCAGCAGCCGACCACCAAGCGGGACTAGCGGGGCCACAGATACGCAGTATTTT
TRBV9	-	TRBJ1-2	-	CASSVGLGAAKEGYTF	TGTGCCAGCAGCGTAGGCCTGGGGGCAGCCAAAGAAGGCTACACCTTC
TRBV29-1	-	TRBJ1-2	once	CSVVMWQGDYGYTF	TGCAGCGTTGTAATGTGGCAGGGCGACTATGGCTACACCTTC
TRBV2	-	TRBJ2-2	-	CASSEWQNTGELFF	TGTGCCAGCAGTGAATGGCAGAACACCGGGGAGCTGTTTTTT